Presented here are 30 T cell receptor beta chains from one specimen sequenced in a study of monozygotic twins with inflammatory bowel disease. TCRdb re-analyzed the 5' RACE reads; it lists each CDR3 protein once, without DNA. Its table records approximately 330,000 distinct CDR3 sequences. Material: blood. The receptor source for this set is a human donor with ulcerative colitis or Crohn's disease, or a healthy co-twin of an affected twin (not recorded which).

The chain carries TRBV20-1 and TRBJ2-7; TCRdb lists TRBD1, though no DNA is available to test this call. This CDR3 comprises 15 residues. From germline, CDR1 is DFQATT and CDR2 SNEGSKA (reference sequence). The CDR3 here is CSARAGGVGNYEQYF.

V and J are TRBV2 and TRBJ1-2; with no DNA, the TCRdb D assignment of TRBD1 cannot be verified. The germline V gene has CDR1 SNHLY and CDR2 FYNNEI. This CDR3 spans 14 amino acids. The CDR3 loop is CASSDRGTNYGYTF.

The J gene is TRBJ2-2, the V gene TRBV7-7; TCRdb reports TRBD2, a call that lacks DNA to check it against. The V gene's germline CDR1 is SSHAT and CDR2 FNYEAQ (reference sequence). The CDR3 consists of 16 residues. The CDR3 spells CASSLGASGSSGELFF.

The gene calls are TRBV14 and TRBJ1-2; TCRdb picks TRBD1, but there is no DNA to check that call. The CDR3 has 14 amino acids. Per the germline V gene, CDR1 is SGHDN and CDR2 is FVKESK. This CDR3 reads CASSSLTGTYGYTF.

The chain couples TRBV20-1 to TRBJ2-1; TCRdb calls TRBD2, which cannot be checked without DNA. CDR1 and CDR2 from the germline V gene are DFQATT and SNEGSKA (reference sequence). The CDR3 totals 14 residues. The chain's CDR3 is CSGWLAGGRNEQFF.

This chain links TRBV4-1 with TRBJ1-2; with no DNA, the TCRdb D assignment of TRBD1 cannot be verified. This CDR3 comprises 15 residues. Germline V gives CDR1 MGHRA, CDR2 YSYEKL. CDR3 loop: CASSSGDRANYGYTF.

The rearrangement links TRBV5-1 to TRBJ2-5; TCRdb lists TRBD2, though no DNA is available to test this call. The CDR3 runs 15 residues. From germline, CDR1 is SGHRS and CDR2 YFSETQ. CDR3 loop: CASSGSLGRQETQYF.

The rearrangement joins TRBV5-1 to TRBJ2-3; without DNA, the TCRdb call of TRBD1 cannot be checked. Looked up from germline, CDR1 is SGHRS and CDR2 is YFSETQ. The CDR3 loop spans 15 amino acids. The CDR3 protein is CASSLVRGGQDTQYF.

The chain's CDR3 is CASSGRARYGYTF. The chain combines TRBV5-1 with TRBJ1-2. Germline V gene lookup returns CDR1 SGHRS and CDR2 YFSETQ. The CDR3 length is 13 residues.

The J gene is TRBJ2-5, the V gene TRBV5-5; TCRdb reports TRBD1, a call that lacks DNA to check it against. CDR1 SGHKS and CDR2 YYEKEE come from the germline V gene (reference sequence). The CDR3 consists of 16 residues. CDR3 protein: CASSLPTGGPQETQYF.

The CDR3 is CSVAGTSGSYNEQFF. V and J are TRBV29-1 and TRBJ2-1; with no DNA, the TCRdb D assignment of TRBD2 cannot be verified. The CDR3 runs 15 residues. Germline loops: CDR1 SQVTM, CDR2 ANQGSEA.

The rearrangement links TRBV29-1 to TRBJ2-4; with no DNA, the TCRdb D assignment of TRBD2 cannot be verified. The CDR3 is 12 residues long. Germline-derived CDR1 and CDR2 are SQVTM and ANQGSEA. The CDR3 spells CSGSAGKNIQYF.

The CDR3 sequence: CASSLSETSGRGGEQFF. The gene calls are TRBV4-1 and TRBJ2-1; TCRdb returns TRBD2, unconfirmable since there is no DNA. The CDR3 runs 17 residues. Per the germline V gene, CDR1 is MGHRA and CDR2 is YSYEKL.

This chain uses TRBV30 with TRBJ2-1. CDR3 length equals 12 residues. CDR1 and CDR2 (germline): GTSNPN, SVGIG (reference sequence). The CDR3 loop is CAWLLPNNEQFF.

The chain recombines TRBV6-2 or TRBV6-3 with TRBJ2-6; as DNA is missing, the TRBD1 call by TCRdb cannot be tested. CDR3 length equals 16 residues. Germline values: CDR1 MNHEY, CDR2 SVGEGT. The CDR3 here is CASSHDSYSGANVLTF.

CDR3 amino acids: CASSSTGAKAGNTIYF. The V call is TRBV28, the J call TRBJ1-3; TCRdb returns TRBD1, unconfirmable since there is no DNA. The CDR3 contains 16 residues. CDR1 is MDHEN, CDR2 SYDVKM, per germline.

The V and J genes are TRBV4-1 and TRBJ2-7; TCRdb lists TRBD2, though no DNA is available to test this call. CDR3 length: 16 residues. The germline CDR1 and CDR2 sequences are MGHRA and YSYEKL. The CDR3 loop is CASSQETSAGSYEQYF.

This rearrangement joins TRBV4-1 to TRBJ2-1; as DNA is missing, the TRBD2 call by TCRdb cannot be tested. Germline V gene sequence: CDR1 MGHRA, CDR2 YSYEKL. The CDR3 loop spans 16 amino acids. CDR3 sequence: CASSQGARTVGNEQFF.

This chain joins TRBV12-3 or TRBV12-4 and TRBJ1-2; without DNA, the TCRdb call of TRBD1 cannot be checked. CDR3 length: 14 residues. CDR3 residues: CASSFGTGGDGYTF.

The chain is built from TRBV5-4 and TRBJ1-2; the D call from TCRdb, TRBD1, cannot be confirmed without DNA. This CDR3 comprises 12 residues. Germline V lookup: CDR1 SGHNT, CDR2 YYREEE (reference sequence). The CDR3 loop is CAASRGVEGYTF.

This rearrangement joins TRBV18 to TRBJ2-5. Germline CDR1 and CDR2: KGHSH and LQKENI. The CDR3 is 14 amino acids. This chain's CDR3 is CASSPLIVQETQYF. The complete variable domain, with remaining parts taken from reference TRBV18 and TRBJ2-5, reads NAGVMQNPRHLVRRRGQEARLRCSPMKGHSHVYWYRQLPEEGLKFMVYLQKENIIDESGMPKERFSAEFPKEGPSILRIQQVVRGDSAAYFCASSPLIVQETQYFGPGTRLLVL.

This sequence joins TRBV5-5 and TRBJ1-1. The germline V gene encodes CDR1 SGHKS and CDR2 YYEKEE (reference sequence). The CDR3 loop spans 14 amino acids. The CDR3 protein is CASSLSQKNTEAFF.

V and J are TRBV5-5 and TRBJ2-3. The CDR3 covers 15 residues. Germline values: CDR1 SGHKS, CDR2 YYEKEE (reference sequence). CDR3: CASSLDGKSTDTQYF.

CDR3 in amino acids: CASSHPGSYTGELFF. The chain combines TRBV5-4 with TRBJ2-2; TCRdb returns TRBD1, unconfirmable since there is no DNA. Germline assignment: CDR1 SGHNT and CDR2 YYREEE (reference sequence). The CDR3 has 15 amino acids.

The CDR3 is CSAAPGTGRMWTGELFF. The J gene is TRBJ2-2, the V gene TRBV29-1; TCRdb outputs TRBD1, but without DNA this stays unchecked. The CDR3 has 17 residues. Germline V gene lookup returns CDR1 SQVTM and CDR2 ANQGSEA.

V gene TRBV29-1 combines with J gene TRBJ2-5. This CDR3 region has 12 residues. Germline CDR1 SQVTM, CDR2 ANQGSEA. The CDR3 sequence: CSVEKGQETQYF.

The chain uses TRBV6-5 and TRBJ2-7; the TRBD1 assignment by TCRdb is unverifiable without DNA. CDR1 is MNHEY and CDR2 is SVGAGI in the germline V gene. The CDR3 is made up of 16 amino acids. CDR3 region: CASSFTGARPTYEQYF.

The V and J genes are TRBV12-3 or TRBV12-4 and TRBJ1-1. This CDR3 is built from 12 residues. CDR3 loop: CATGRGDTEAFF.

The chain employs TRBV7-8 and TRBJ1-1. CDR3 length: 16 amino acids. Germline V gives CDR1 SGHVS, CDR2 FQNEAQ. CDR3 loop: CASSSRRNGMNTEAFF.

This rearrangement joins TRBV6-1 to TRBJ1-5. The CDR3 is made up of 15 amino acids. The germline V gene encodes CDR1 MNHNS and CDR2 SASEGT. CDR3 in amino acids: CASSRITDLNQPQHF.